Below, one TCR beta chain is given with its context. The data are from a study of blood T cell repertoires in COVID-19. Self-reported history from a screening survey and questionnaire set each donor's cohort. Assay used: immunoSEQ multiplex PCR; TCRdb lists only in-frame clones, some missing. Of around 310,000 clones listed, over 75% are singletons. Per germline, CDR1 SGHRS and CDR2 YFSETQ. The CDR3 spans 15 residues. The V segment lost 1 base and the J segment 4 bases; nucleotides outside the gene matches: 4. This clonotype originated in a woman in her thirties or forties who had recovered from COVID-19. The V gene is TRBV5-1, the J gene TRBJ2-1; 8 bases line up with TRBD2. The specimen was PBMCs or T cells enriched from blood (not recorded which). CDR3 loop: CASSLTSGQYNEQFF. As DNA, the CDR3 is TGCGCCAGCAGCTTGACTAGCGGACAATACAATGAGCAGTTCTTC. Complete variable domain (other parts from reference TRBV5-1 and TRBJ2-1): KAGVTQTPRYLIKTRGQQVTLSCSPISGHRSVSWYQQTPGQGLQFLFEYFSETQRNKGNFPGRFSGRQFSNSRSEMNVSTLELGDSALYLCASSLTSGQYNEQFFGPGTRLTVL.